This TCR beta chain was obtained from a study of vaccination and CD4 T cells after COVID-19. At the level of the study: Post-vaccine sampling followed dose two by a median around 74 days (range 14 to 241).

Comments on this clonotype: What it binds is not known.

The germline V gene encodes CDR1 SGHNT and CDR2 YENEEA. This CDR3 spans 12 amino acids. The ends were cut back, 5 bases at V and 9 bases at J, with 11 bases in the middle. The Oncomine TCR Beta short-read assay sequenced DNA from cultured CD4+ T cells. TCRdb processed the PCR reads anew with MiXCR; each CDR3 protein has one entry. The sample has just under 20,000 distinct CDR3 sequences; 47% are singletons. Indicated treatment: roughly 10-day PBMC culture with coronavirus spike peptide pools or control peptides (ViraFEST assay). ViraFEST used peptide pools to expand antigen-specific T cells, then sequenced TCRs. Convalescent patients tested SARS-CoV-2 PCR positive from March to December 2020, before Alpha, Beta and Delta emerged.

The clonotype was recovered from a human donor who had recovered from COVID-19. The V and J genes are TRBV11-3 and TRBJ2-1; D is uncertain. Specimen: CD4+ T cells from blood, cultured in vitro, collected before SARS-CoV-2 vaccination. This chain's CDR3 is CASSGSSTEQFF. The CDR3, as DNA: TGTGCCAGCAGCGGTTCTTCCACTGAGCAGTTCTTC. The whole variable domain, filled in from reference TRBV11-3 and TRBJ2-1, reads EAGVVQSPRYKIIEKKQPVAFWCNPISGHNTLYWYLQNLGQGPELLIRYENEEAVDDSQLPKDRFSAERLKGVDSTLKIQPAELGDSAVYLCASSGSSTEQFFGPGTRLTVL.